These T cell receptor beta chains were read from a single sample in a study of cytotoxic CD8 clonotypes in ibrutinib-treated CLL. TCRdb keeps only in-frame clones here, not all; method: immunoSEQ multiplex PCR. The table has fewer than 400,000 clones, 60% to 80% seen once. Sequenced here: PBMCs, sampled after 36 months of ibrutinib treatment. These receptors came from a human donor with chronic lymphocytic leukemia. Each CDR3 is given with its conserved first and last residue. D genes are given only for firm matches. Clone size appears in some rows only: once, few, many, or a class for an expanded clone.

CDR3: CASSPLSGQGQVAKNIQYF; DNA: TGTGCCAGCTCACCACTTAGCGGACAGGGACAGGTAGCCAAAAACATTCAGTACTTC; size: .; V: TRBV18; J: TRBJ2-4; D: TRBD1
CDR3: CASSSTLQGEAFF; DNA: TGTGCCAGCAGCTCTACTCTTCAGGGGGAAGCTTTCTTT; size: .; V: TRBV7-6; J: TRBJ1-1; D: .
CDR3: CASRWDRVNGELFF; DNA: TGTGCCAGCCGTTGGGACAGGGTTAATGGGGAGCTGTTTTTT; size: few; V: TRBV11-2; J: TRBJ2-2; D: TRBD1
CDR3: CASSTRGQGETQYF; DNA: TGCGCCAGCAGCACAAGGGGGCAGGGAGAGACCCAGTACTTC; size: .; V: TRBV10-2; J: TRBJ2-5; D: TRBD1
CDR3: CASSLGRLCWTPRVEQFF; DNA: TGTGCCAGCAGCTTAGGTCGTCTTTGTTGGACCCCCAGGGTTGAGCAGTTCTTC; size: .; V: TRBV11-3; J: TRBJ2-1; D: .
CDR3: CASSLRGHEQYF; DNA: TGCGCCAGCAGCTTAAGGGGCCACGAGCAGTACTTC; size: few; V: TRBV5-1; J: TRBJ2-7; D: .
CDR3: CASSPRGRRFTQYF; DNA: TGTGCCAGCAGCCCCCGGGGGAGAAGATTTACGCAGTATTTT; size: .; V: TRBV7-6; J: TRBJ2-3; D: .
CDR3: CASSTTDRGGYTF; DNA: TGTGCCAGCAGCACCACTGACAGGGGTGGCTACACCTTC; size: .; V: TRBV28; J: TRBJ1-2; D: TRBD1
CDR3: CASRRWDRHNEQFF; DNA: TGTGCCAGTAGAAGGTGGGACAGACACAATGAGCAGTTCTTC; size: .; V: TRBV19; J: TRBJ2-1; D: TRBD1
CDR3: CSVGRVSDTQYF; DNA: TGCAGCGTGGGCAGGGTATCAGATACGCAGTATTTT; size: .; V: TRBV29-1; J: TRBJ2-3; D: .
CDR3: CAISPGGETQYF; DNA: TGTGCCATCAGTCCGGGTGGGGAGACCCAGTACTTC; size: .; V: TRBV10-3; J: TRBJ2-5; D: .
CDR3: CASSYSRGTEAFF; DNA: TGTGCCAGCAGTTACAGCAGGGGGACTGAAGCTTTCTTT; size: .; V: TRBV6-5; J: TRBJ1-1; D: TRBD1
CDR3: CASSYRDYGYTF; DNA: TGTGCCAGCAGCTACAGGGACTATGGCTACACCTTC; size: .; V: TRBV5-4; J: TRBJ1-2; D: .
CDR3: CASSARGLFHNEQFF; DNA: TGTGCCAGCAGCGCCAGGGGGCTATTCCACAATGAGCAGTTCTTC; size: once; V: TRBV9; J: TRBJ2-1; D: TRBD1
CDR3: CAIQKGTGGYEQYF; DNA: TGTGCCATACAAAAAGGGACGGGAGGGTACGAGCAGTACTTC; size: .; V: TRBV10-3; J: TRBJ2-7; D: TRBD2
CDR3: CASSQEGVTLHF; DNA: TGCGCCAGCAGCCAAGAAGGGGTCACCCTCCACTTT; size: .; V: TRBV4-1; J: TRBJ1-6; D: .
CDR3: CASSQRVREGSPLHF; DNA: TGTGCCAGCAGCCAGAGGGTCAGGGAGGGTTCACCCCTCCACTTT; size: .; V: TRBV11-2; J: TRBJ1-6; D: .
CDR3: CASSITPGTPKYTF; DNA: TGTGCCAGTAGTATAACCCCCGGGACGCCAAAATACACCTTC; size: .; V: TRBV19; J: TRBJ1-2; D: .
CDR3: CASRVMEYF; DNA: TGTGCCAGCAGAGTCATGGAGTACTTC; size: .; V: TRBV9; J: TRBJ2-7; D: .
CDR3: CASSAWGIVGTGELFF; DNA: TGCGCCAGCAGTGCTTGGGGGATAGTGGGCACCGGGGAGCTGTTTTTT; size: few; V: TRBV10-1; J: TRBJ2-2; D: .
CDR3: CASSRGSSYNEQFF; DNA: TGTGCCAGCAGTCGTGGCAGCTCCTACAATGAGCAGTTCTTC; size: .; V: TRBV6-5; J: TRBJ2-1; D: .
CDR3: CASSLGTSGGLNTGELFF; DNA: TGTGCCAGCAGCTTAGGGACTAGCGGGGGACTAAACACCGGGGAGCTGTTTTTT; size: .; V: TRBV11-2; J: TRBJ2-2; D: TRBD2
CDR3: CASSYPGLYEAFF; DNA: TGTGCCAGCAGTTACCCCGGCCTCTATGAAGCTTTCTTT; size: once; V: TRBV6-5; J: TRBJ1-1; D: .
CDR3: CASSTRTVGNTEAFF; DNA: TGTGCCAGCAGCACCAGAACAGTTGGAAACACTGAAGCTTTCTTT; size: few; V: TRBV2; J: TRBJ1-1; D: .
CDR3: CASRSGTSIGFNYGYTF; DNA: TGTGCCAGTCGGTCGGGGACTAGTATCGGCTTTAACTATGGCTACACCTTC; size: few; V: TRBV19; J: TRBJ1-2; D: .
CDR3: CASSPLPNRAGDTQYF; DNA: TGTGCCAGCTCACCACTTCCCAACAGGGCTGGAGATACGCAGTATTTT; size: .; V: TRBV18; J: TRBJ2-3; D: .
CDR3: CATTPTNCPSTDTQYF; DNA: TGTGCCACCACCCCAACCAACTGCCCCTCAACAGATACGCAGTATTTT; size: .; V: TRBV15; J: TRBJ2-3; D: .
CDR3: CASSLGSGQGVGAFF; DNA: TGTGCCAGCAGCTTAGGCTCGGGACAGGGGGTAGGAGCTTTCTTT; size: .; V: TRBV7-8; J: TRBJ1-1; D: TRBD1
CDR3: CASSLDGFPYEQYF; DNA: TGTGCCAGCAGTCTAGACGGATTTCCCTACGAGCAGTACTTC; size: .; V: TRBV6-5; J: TRBJ2-7; D: .
CDR3: CASTPSAGLAGLEQYF; DNA: TGTGCCAGCACACCCTCGGCGGGACTAGCGGGTCTCGAGCAGTACTTC; size: .; V: TRBV7-2; J: TRBJ2-7; D: TRBD2
CDR3: CASSFGRQETQYF; DNA: TGTGCCAGCAGTTTCGGACGGCAAGAGACCCAGTACTTC; size: once; V: TRBV6-5; J: TRBJ2-5; D: .
CDR3: CASSQEGVAKNIQYF; DNA: TGTGCCAGCAGCCAGGAGGGAGTAGCCAAAAACATTCAGTACTTC; size: .; V: TRBV13; J: TRBJ2-4; D: .
CDR3: CASSIKGQHSGNTIYF; DNA: TGTGCCAGTAGTATCAAGGGACAGCACTCTGGAAACACCATATATTTT; size: .; V: TRBV19; J: TRBJ1-3; D: TRBD1
CDR3: CASSPWTSGGIYEQYF; DNA: TGTGCCAGCAGCCCCTGGACTAGCGGGGGGATCTACGAGCAGTACTTC; size: .; V: TRBV5-6; J: TRBJ2-7; D: TRBD2
CDR3: CASSLLGQSSTDTQYF; DNA: TGCGCCAGCAGCTTGTTGGGACAGAGTAGCACAGATACGCAGTATTTT; size: .; V: TRBV5-1; J: TRBJ2-3; D: TRBD1
CDR3: CASSPPTGVLLLETQYF; DNA: TGTGCCAGCTCACCACCGACAGGGGTTCTCCTTTTAGAGACCCAGTACTTC; size: .; V: TRBV18; J: TRBJ2-5; D: TRBD1
CDR3: CATSRDPGFEQYF; DNA: TGTGCCACCAGCAGAGATCCCGGGTTCGAGCAGTACTTC; size: once; V: TRBV15; J: TRBJ2-7; D: .
CDR3: CASSESQGGWQYF; DNA: TGTGCCAGCAGTGAATCGCAGGGTGGATGGCAGTATTTT; size: few; V: TRBV2; J: TRBJ2-3; D: .
CDR3: CASSLAGVGYEQYF; DNA: TGTGCCAGCAGTTTAGCAGGGGTCGGGTACGAGCAGTACTTC; size: .; V: TRBV27; J: TRBJ2-7; D: .
CDR3: CASSPGTTHEQFF; DNA: TGTGCCAGCTCACCCGGGACTACACATGAGCAGTTCTTC; size: few; V: TRBV18; J: TRBJ2-1; D: TRBD2
CDR3: CATSLGGGTDTQYF; DNA: TGTGCCACGTCCCTTGGGGGGGGCACAGATACGCAGTATTTT; size: .; V: TRBV10-3; J: TRBJ2-3; D: TRBD2
CDR3: CASSIRGGAESYEQYF; DNA: TGTGCCAGTAGTATTAGAGGGGGCGCTGAGAGCTACGAGCAGTACTTC; size: once; V: TRBV19; J: TRBJ2-7; D: TRBD1
CDR3: CASSVREGDTQYF; DNA: TGTGCCAGCAGCGTTCGGGAGGGGGATACGCAGTATTTT; size: .; V: TRBV7-2; J: TRBJ2-3; D: TRBD2
CDR3: CASSTGGRTQYF; DNA: TGCGCCAGCAGTACAGGGGGCCGGACCCAGTACTTC; size: .; V: TRBV5-1; J: TRBJ2-5; D: TRBD1
CDR3: CASSVGDGYTF; DNA: TGTGCCAGCAGTGTGGGGGATGGCTACACCTTC; size: .; V: TRBV25-1; J: TRBJ1-2; D: .
CDR3: CSVATGSGYGYTF; DNA: TGCAGCGTCGCGACAGGATCAGGGTATGGCTACACCTTC; size: .; V: TRBV29-1; J: TRBJ1-2; D: .
CDR3: CASSQDWVLAYEQYF; DNA: TGCGCCAGCAGCCAAGATTGGGTTCTAGCCTACGAGCAGTACTTC; size: .; V: TRBV4-1; J: TRBJ2-7; D: .
CDR3: CASSPLLRTHRYEQYF; DNA: TGCGCCAGCAGCCCCCTCTTACGTACTCATCGCTACGAGCAGTACTTC; size: .; V: TRBV4-1; J: TRBJ2-7; D: .
CDR3: CASSQDLEGGAGEKLFF; DNA: TGCGCCAGCAGCCAAGATCTGGAAGGAGGGGCCGGTGAAAAACTGTTTTTT; size: once; V: TRBV4-3; J: TRBJ1-4; D: .
CDR3: CASSWGAGYEQYF; DNA: TGTGCCAGCAGCTGGGGCGCGGGGTACGAGCAGTACTTC; size: few; V: TRBV7-3; J: TRBJ2-7; D: .
CDR3: CASSQDPVLGGTSGKGETQYF; DNA: TGCGCCAGCAGCCAAGATCCCGTTCTCGGTGGGACTAGCGGAAAGGGAGAGACCCAGTACTTC; size: .; V: TRBV4-1; J: TRBJ2-5; D: TRBD2
CDR3: CASSYMQAAGNTIYF; DNA: TGTGCCAGCAGCTACATGCAGGCTGCGGGAAACACCATATATTTT; size: .; V: TRBV7-2; J: TRBJ1-3; D: .
CDR3: CASGLAPYLVNEQFF; DNA: TGTGCTAGTGGTTTGGCCCCCTATTTAGTCAATGAGCAGTTCTTC; size: .; V: TRBV12-5; J: TRBJ2-1; D: .
CDR3: CATSMVLREKLFF; DNA: TGTGCCACCAGCATGGTTCTCCGTGAAAAACTGTTTTTT; size: once; V: TRBV15; J: TRBJ1-4; D: .
CDR3: CASSYTGSSTDTQYF; DNA: TGTGCCAGCAGCTACACAGGGTCGAGCACAGATACGCAGTATTTT; size: .; V: TRBV7-6; J: TRBJ2-3; D: .